This record looks at one T cell receptor (beta chain) sequence and its context. The antigen is undetermined. This sample was included in a study of T cell responses to AZD1222 COVID-19 vaccine. Generated by immunoSEQ multiplex PCR, the TCRdb table keeps only in-frame clones and is missing some. The sample carries roughly 80,000 clones, 90% recorded once. Germline V gene sequence: CDR1 SGHAT, CDR2 FQNNGV. V lost 6 bases and J lost 0, with 9 bases in between. The CDR3 has 14 amino acids. General study results and limits: Of spike-specific TCRs, nearly half reportedly target regions left unmutated in variants. Baseline serostatus was positive in only 5 to 7 AZD1222 recipients. Elevations in Spike-specific TCR breadth and depth followed administration of two AZD1222 doses. Without day 14 samples, only post-peak T cell repertoires were studied.

The clonotype comes from an adult who received the AZD1222 COVID-19 vaccine. The sequences come from peripheral blood, collected 28 days after the second AZD1222 dose. The chain is built from TRBV11-2 and TRBJ1-3, with no clear D. CDR3 nucleotide sequence: TGTGCCAGCAGGGGCAGTAGCTCTGGAAACACCATATATTTT. Translated, it gives CASRGSSSGNTIYF.